This T cell receptor beta chain was sequenced during a study of yellow fever vaccine responses in identical twins. General study results and limits: Twins reportedly had a vaccine T cell response that seemed partly convergent, partly personalized.

The CDR3 spans 18 residues. The V gene lost 4 bases and the J gene lost 2 bases, with 23 bases spanning the gap. Germline V gene data show CDR1 as KGHSH and CDR2 as LQKENI. Each CDR3 protein is one row after TCRdb ran MiXCR on the RT-PCR reads. The sample carries about 19,000 distinct CDR3 sequences, 55% to 70% recorded once. The count of this clonotype is one. The antigen remains unidentified. The V and J genes are TRBV18 and TRBJ2-5; D is perhaps TRBD1 (6 bases). Sequenced material: T cells from blood (PBMCs), unsorted or a sorted subset (not recorded which), taken before or after yellow fever vaccination (not recorded which). The TCR comes from a woman between 18 and 30 years old who received the yellow fever vaccine. The chain's CDR3 is CASSQGHLRDDNQETQYF. The CDR3 DNA reads as TGTGCCAGCTCACAGGGACACCTCCGGGACGACAATCAAGAGACCCAGTACTTC.